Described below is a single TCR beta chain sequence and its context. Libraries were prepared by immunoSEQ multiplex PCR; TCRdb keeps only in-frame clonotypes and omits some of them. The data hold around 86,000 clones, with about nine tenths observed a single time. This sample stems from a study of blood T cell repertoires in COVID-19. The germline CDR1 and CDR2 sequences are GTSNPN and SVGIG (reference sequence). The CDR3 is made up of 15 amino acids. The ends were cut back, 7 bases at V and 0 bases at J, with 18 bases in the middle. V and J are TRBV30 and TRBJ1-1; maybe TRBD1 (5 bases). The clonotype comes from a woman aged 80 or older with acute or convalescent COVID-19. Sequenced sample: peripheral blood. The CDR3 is CASESRSGMNTEAFF. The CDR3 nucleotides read TGTGCCTCAGAGTCAAGATCAGGGATGAACACTGAAGCTTTCTTT.